The 22 T cell receptor beta chains listed next were all sequenced from one sample in a study of blood T cell repertoires in COVID-19. Profiling relied on immunoSEQ multiplex PCR, and the TCRdb table lists in-frame clones only, not all of them. The sample includes more than 150,000 clones, roughly four fifths seen only once; the top ten take around 15%. Sequences were obtained from peripheral blood. Receptors originate from a man younger than 40 with active or convalescent COVID-19.

The V and J genes are TRBV11-1 and TRBJ2-5; 8 positions agree with TRBD1. This CDR3 comprises 15 residues. The V gene end was trimmed by 4 bases and the J gene end by 3 bases; junction bases not matched to a gene: 7. Germline assignment: CDR1 SGHAT and CDR2 FQDESV (reference sequence). CDR3 bases: TGTGCCAGCAGCTCGCCGGACAGGGCAAAAGAGACCCAGTACTTC. It specifies CASSSPDRAKETQYF.

The chain couples TRBV2 to TRBJ1-2; possibly TRBD1 for D (6 bases). CDR3 length: 13 amino acids. V was clipped by 7 bases and J by 4 bases, with 13 bases between them. The V gene's germline CDR1 is SNHLY and CDR2 FYNNEI. The CDR3 loop is CASNFGQIYGYTF. DNA of the CDR3: TGTGCCAGCAATTTTGGACAGATCTATGGCTACACCTTC.

This clone was observed a handful of times. The V and J genes are TRBV7-2 and TRBJ1-2; D remains ambiguous. CDR3 length: 16 residues. Looked up from germline, CDR1 is SGHTA and CDR2 is FQGNSA. V lost 1 base to trimming and J lost 3 bases, with 15 bases between them. The CDR3 reads CASSLGFPGMDYGYTF. For the CDR3, the DNA is TGTGCCAGCAGCTTAGGGTTTCCGGGGATGGACTATGGCTACACCTTC.

This clone was seen just once. The chain is built from TRBV6-1 and TRBJ1-5, with 12 bases matching TRBD1. The ends lost 2 bases at V and 4 bases at J; junction bases unmatched: 6. CDR1 is MNHNS and CDR2 is SASEGT in the germline V gene. This CDR3 region has 17 residues. The CDR3 DNA follows: TGTGCCAGCAGTGAACCGGGACAGGGGGCTGGGAATCAGCCCCAGCATTTT. Its protein is CASSEPGQGAGNQPQHF.

This clone showed up just a few times. The gene calls are TRBV4-1 and TRBJ1-2, with TRBD1 matching over 8 bases. Looked up from germline, CDR1 is MGHRA and CDR2 is YSYEKL. The CDR3 contains 13 residues. J gave up 4 bases and V 4 bases, and 2 bases lay outside the gene matches. The CDR3 DNA reads as TGCGCCAGCAGCCCTCAGGGGGCCTATGGCTACACCTTC. It codes for CASSPQGAYGYTF.

This clone was seen a single time. The chain joins TRBV24-1 to TRBJ2-2; D might be TRBD1 (5 bases). Trimming left V 6 bases short and J 6 bases short, with 13 bases between. The length of the CDR3 is 14 residues. Germline lookup yields CDR1 KGHDR and CDR2 SFDVKD. The CDR3 sequence is CATSTGISAGELFF. CDR3 nucleotide sequence: TGTGCCACCAGTACAGGAATAAGCGCCGGGGAGCTGTTTTTT.

This clone appeared a single time. The chain carries TRBV28 and TRBJ1-6, with D perhaps TRBD1 (5 bases). CDR1 is MDHEN and CDR2 is SYDVKM in the germline V gene. Trimming left V 3 bases short and J 1 base short, with 10 bases between. The CDR3 sequence is 16 residues long. The CDR3 loop reads CASSLGPGSYNSPLHF. CDR3 DNA: TGTGCCAGCAGTTTGGGGCCAGGGTCCTATAATTCACCCCTCCACTTT.

This clone turned up a few times. V and J are TRBV7-3 and TRBJ2-2; possible D gene TRBD1, 5 bases. Per germline, CDR1 SGHTA and CDR2 FQGTGA. The CDR3 runs 12 residues. Trimming left V 5 bases short and J 5 bases short, with 6 bases between. Written as DNA, the CDR3 is TGTGCCAGCAGCAGGACAACCGGGGAGCTGTTTTTT. Translation: CASSRTTGELFF.

V is TRBV9 and J is TRBJ1-5, with D tentatively TRBD1 (5 bases). Germline CDR1 is SGDLS and CDR2 is YYNGEE. The V and J ends lost 2 bases and 1 base respectively, with 7 bases between them. The CDR3 runs 14 residues. CDR3 bases: TGTGCCAGCAGCGTGGGGGGAAGCAATCAGCCCCAGCATTTT. As protein: CASSVGGSNQPQHF.

This rearrangement joins TRBV10-3 to TRBJ2-2; 11 nucleotides match TRBD1. Per the germline V gene, CDR1 is ENHRY and CDR2 is SYGVKD. This CDR3 spans 16 amino acids. Trimming cost V 10 bases and J 4 bases; bases outside gene matches: 11. The CDR3 coding sequence is TGTGCCACTAGAGACACGGGACAGGGGGTCACCGGGGAGCTGTTTTTT. It yields the protein CATRDTGQGVTGELFF.

This clone was found once. This chain joins TRBV11-3 and TRBJ1-1; no clear D. Germline values: CDR1 SGHNT, CDR2 YENEEA. The CDR3 has 15 amino acids. V dropped 5 bases and J dropped 3 bases, with 16 bases sitting between them. CDR3 nucleotides: TGTGCCAGCAGCCCTTACTCGGGGAGGGACACTGAAGCTTTCTTT. This sequence encodes CASSPYSGRDTEAFF.

V usage is TRBV19 and J usage is TRBJ1-2; D perhaps matches TRBD1 (5 bases). Germline V gene sequence: CDR1 LNHDA, CDR2 SQIVND (reference sequence). V shed 5 bases and J shed 7 bases, with 11 bases lying between them. CDR3 length: 12 amino acids. The CDR3 protein is CASSSGGGGYTF. CDR3 DNA: TGTGCCAGTAGTTCGGGGGGAGGTGGCTACACCTTC.

V is TRBV9 and J is TRBJ1-2, with D possibly TRBD1 on 5 matching bases. The germline V gene has CDR1 SGDLS and CDR2 YYNGEE. Trimming took off 7 bases at V and 3 bases at J, with 10 bases between the two ends. The CDR3 consists of 12 residues. CDR3 nucleotides: TGTGCCAGCTGGCGGGGGGACTATGGCTACACCTTC. Translated, it gives CASWRGDYGYTF. Full variable domain (rest looked up from reference TRBV9 and TRBJ1-2): DSGVTQTPKHLITATGQRVTLRCSPRSGDLSVYWYQQSLDQGLQFLIQYYNGEERAKGNILERFSAQQFPDLHSELNLSSLELGDSALYFCASWRGDYGYTFGSGTRLTVV.

The chain recombines TRBV7-8 with TRBJ1-1; D is undetermined. Germline-derived CDR1 and CDR2 are SGHVS and FQNEAQ. V was clipped by 3 bases and J by 2 bases, with 4 bases between them. The CDR3 totals 12 residues. The CDR3 DNA reads as TGTGCCAGCAGCTTCCAAAACACTGAAGCTTTCTTT. Protein sequence: CASSFQNTEAFF.

This sequence joins TRBV19 and TRBJ1-2; 9 nucleotides match TRBD1. CDR1 and CDR2 (germline): LNHDA, SQIVND (reference sequence). The V segment lost 4 bases and the J segment 6 bases; nucleotides outside the gene matches: 15. CDR3 length: 17 amino acids. CDR3 DNA sequence: TGTGCCAGTAGTACAAGCCGTGGGGGGACAGGGAAACATGGCTACACCTTC. It specifies CASSTSRGGTGKHGYTF.

This chain uses TRBV19 with TRBJ1-5; no clear D. This CDR3 has 12 residues. The germline CDR1 and CDR2 sequences are LNHDA and SQIVND (reference sequence). The V end lost 6 bases, the J end lost 7 bases, and 10 bases lay between the germline ends. CDR3: CASRMASQPQHF. CDR3 in DNA: TGTGCCAGTAGGATGGCCTCGCAGCCCCAGCATTTT. The variable domain in full, with the rest retrieved from reference TRBV19 and TRBJ1-5, is DGGITQSPKYLFRKEGQNVTLSCEQNLNHDAMYWYRQDPGQGLRLIYYSQIVNDFQKGDIAEGYSVSREKKESFPLTVTSAQKNPTAFYLCASRMASQPQHFGDGTRLSIL.

The V and J genes are TRBV5-4 and TRBJ1-1; no reliable D call. Trimming pared 0 bases from V and 0 bases from J, leaving 6 bases between. This CDR3 comprises 14 residues. From germline, CDR1 is SGHNT and CDR2 YYREEE (reference sequence). The CDR3 is CASSLDQLNTEAFF. As DNA, the CDR3 is TGTGCCAGCAGCTTGGATCAGTTGAACACTGAAGCTTTCTTT.

This clone was counted between two and nine times. This chain uses TRBV29-1 with TRBJ2-7, with D uncertain. Germline lookup yields CDR1 SQVTM and CDR2 ANQGSEA. Trimming left V 2 bases short and J 4 bases short, with 3 bases between. The CDR3 has 10 amino acids. In DNA form, the CDR3 reads TGCAGCGTTGAACAATACGAGCAGTACGTC. Translated: CSVEQYEQYV.

For this clone: Other DNA sequences of this sample code for an identical CDR3. The chain has TRBV27 and TRBJ2-7; D is ambiguous. The CDR3 loop spans 13 amino acids. CDR1 and CDR2 from the germline V gene are MNHEY and SMNVEV (reference sequence). The V end lost 3 bases, the J end lost 0 bases, and 6 bases lay between the germline ends. As DNA, the CDR3 is TGTGCCAGCAGTTTGTCGGGCTCCTACGAGCAGTACTTC. Residues: CASSLSGSYEQYF.

J is TRBJ2-3 and V is TRBV9; 12 bases line up with TRBD2. Losses at the gene ends were 0 bases for V and 3 bases for J; bases not matched to a gene: 2. CDR1 SGDLS and CDR2 YYNGEE come from the germline V gene. This CDR3 is 16 amino acids long. The chain's CDR3 is CASSVATSGGTDTQYF. CDR3 sequence (DNA): TGTGCCAGCAGCGTAGCTACTAGCGGGGGGACAGATACGCAGTATTTT.

The chain links TRBV27 to TRBJ1-1; TRBD1 is a possible D gene (5 bases). The germline V gene encodes CDR1 MNHEY and CDR2 SMNVEV (reference sequence). The V end was cut by 4 bases, the J end by 7 bases, with 16 bases between. The CDR3 runs 14 residues. CDR3 DNA sequence: TGTGCCAGCAGTTCTCAGGGAGGACTTGATGAAGCTTTCTTT. Protein sequence: CASSSQGGLDEAFF.

This clone was seen a handful of times. The chain's CDR3 is CASSQQAQETQYF. DNA of the CDR3: TGTGCCAGCAGCCAGCAGGCCCAAGAGACCCAGTACTTC. The chain links TRBV4-2 to TRBJ2-5; D gene uncertain. Germline V gene data show CDR1 as LGHNA and CDR2 as YNFKEQ. The CDR3 runs 13 residues. Trimming pared 3 bases from V and 1 base from J, leaving 6 bases between.